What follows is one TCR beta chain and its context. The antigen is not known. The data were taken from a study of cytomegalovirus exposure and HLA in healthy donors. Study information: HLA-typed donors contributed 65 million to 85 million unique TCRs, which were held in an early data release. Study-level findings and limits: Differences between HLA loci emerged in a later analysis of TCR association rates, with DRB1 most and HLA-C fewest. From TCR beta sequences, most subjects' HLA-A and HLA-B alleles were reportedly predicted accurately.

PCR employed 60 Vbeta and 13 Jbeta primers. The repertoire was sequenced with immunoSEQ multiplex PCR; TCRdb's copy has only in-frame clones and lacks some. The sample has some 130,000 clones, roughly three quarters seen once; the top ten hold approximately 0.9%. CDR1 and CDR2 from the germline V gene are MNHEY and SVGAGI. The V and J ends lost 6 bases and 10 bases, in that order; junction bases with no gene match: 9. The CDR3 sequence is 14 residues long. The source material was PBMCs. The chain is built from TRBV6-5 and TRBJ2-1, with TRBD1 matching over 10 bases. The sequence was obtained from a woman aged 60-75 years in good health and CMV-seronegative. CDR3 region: CASSPGTGVREQFF. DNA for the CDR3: TGTGCCAGCAGCCCCGGGACAGGGGTTCGGGAGCAGTTCTTC.